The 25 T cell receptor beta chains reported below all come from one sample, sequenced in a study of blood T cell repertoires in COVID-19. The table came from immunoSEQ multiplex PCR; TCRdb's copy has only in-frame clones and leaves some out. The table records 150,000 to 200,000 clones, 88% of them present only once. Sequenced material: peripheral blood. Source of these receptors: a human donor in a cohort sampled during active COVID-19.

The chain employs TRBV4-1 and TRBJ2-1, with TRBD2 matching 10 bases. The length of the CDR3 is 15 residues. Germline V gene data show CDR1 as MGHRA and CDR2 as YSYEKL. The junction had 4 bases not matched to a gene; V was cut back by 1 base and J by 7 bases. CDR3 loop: CASSQVASGSNEQFF. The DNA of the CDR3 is TGCGCCAGCAGCCAAGTCGCTAGCGGGAGTAATGAGCAGTTCTTC.

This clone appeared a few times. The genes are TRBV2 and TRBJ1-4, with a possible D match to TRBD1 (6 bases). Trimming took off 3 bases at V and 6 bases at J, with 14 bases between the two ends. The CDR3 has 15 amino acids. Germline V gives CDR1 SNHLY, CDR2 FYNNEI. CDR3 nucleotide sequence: TGTGCCAGCAGTGAGGGCCAGGGGTTGTATGAAAAACTGTTTTTT. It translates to CASSEGQGLYEKLFF.

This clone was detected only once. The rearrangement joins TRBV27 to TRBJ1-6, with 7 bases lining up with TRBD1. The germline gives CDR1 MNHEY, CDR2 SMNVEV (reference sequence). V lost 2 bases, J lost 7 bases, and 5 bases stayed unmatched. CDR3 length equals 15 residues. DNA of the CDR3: TGTGCCAGCAGTTTAAGGGGGCCCCGAAATTCACCCCTCCACTTT. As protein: CASSLRGPRNSPLHF.

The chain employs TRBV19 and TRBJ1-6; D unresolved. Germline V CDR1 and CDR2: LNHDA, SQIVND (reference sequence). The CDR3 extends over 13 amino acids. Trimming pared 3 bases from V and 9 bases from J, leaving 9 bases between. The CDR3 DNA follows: TGTGCCAGTAGTATCGAGCGGGGTTCACCCCTCCACTTT. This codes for CASSIERGSPLHF.

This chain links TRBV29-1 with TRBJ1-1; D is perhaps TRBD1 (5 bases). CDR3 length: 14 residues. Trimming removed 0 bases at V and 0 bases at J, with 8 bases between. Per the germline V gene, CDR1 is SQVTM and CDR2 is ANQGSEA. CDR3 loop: CSVEDRGLNTEAFF. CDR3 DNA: TGCAGCGTTGAAGATAGGGGCTTGAACACTGAAGCTTTCTTT.

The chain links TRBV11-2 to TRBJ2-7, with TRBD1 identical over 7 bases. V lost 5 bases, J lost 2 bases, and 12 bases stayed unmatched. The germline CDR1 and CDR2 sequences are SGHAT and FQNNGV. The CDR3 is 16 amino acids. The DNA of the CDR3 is TGTGCCAGCAGCCTTCAGGGACAGATCAAAACCTACGAGCAGTACTTC. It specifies CASSLQGQIKTYEQYF.

This chain's CDR3 is CAWTVLGGNSPLHF. CDR3 DNA sequence: TGTGCCTGGACCGTTTTAGGCGGGAATTCACCCCTCCACTTT. The J gene is TRBJ1-6, the V gene TRBV30; the D is unclear. Germline V gene data show CDR1 as GTSNPN and CDR2 as SVGIG (reference sequence). The CDR3 has 14 residues. V was trimmed by 4 bases and J by 7 bases, leaving 14 bases between them.

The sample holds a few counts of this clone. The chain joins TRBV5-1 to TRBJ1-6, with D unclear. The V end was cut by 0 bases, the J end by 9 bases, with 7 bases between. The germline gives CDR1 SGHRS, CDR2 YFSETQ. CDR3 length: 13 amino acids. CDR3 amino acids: CASSLDRISPLHF. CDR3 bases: TGCGCCAGCAGCTTGGACAGAATTTCACCCCTCCACTTT.

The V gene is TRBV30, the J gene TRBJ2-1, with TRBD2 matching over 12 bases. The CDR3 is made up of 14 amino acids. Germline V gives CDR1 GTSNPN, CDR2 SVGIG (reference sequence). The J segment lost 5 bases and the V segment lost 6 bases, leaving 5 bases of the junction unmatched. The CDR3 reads CACRRLAGDNEQFF. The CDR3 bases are TGTGCCTGCCGAAGACTAGCGGGGGACAATGAGCAGTTCTTC.

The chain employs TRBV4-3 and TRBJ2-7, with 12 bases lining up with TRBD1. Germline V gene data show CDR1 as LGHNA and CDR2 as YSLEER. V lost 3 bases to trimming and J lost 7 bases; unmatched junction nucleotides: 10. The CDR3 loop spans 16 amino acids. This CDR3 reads CASSHGPGTGGLEQYF. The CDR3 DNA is TGCGCCAGCAGCCATGGACCCGGGACAGGGGGCTTGGAGCAGTACTTC.

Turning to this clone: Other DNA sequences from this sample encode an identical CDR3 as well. Here the CDR3 reads CASSPGTANTEAFF. The CDR3 DNA sequence: TGTGCCAGCAGCCCCGGGACAGCAAACACTGAAGCTTTCTTT. The V gene is TRBV9, the J gene TRBJ1-1, with 7 bases matching TRBD1. Germline lookup yields CDR1 SGDLS and CDR2 YYNGEE. The CDR3 totals 14 residues. With 4 bases clipped from V and 2 bases from J, the junction kept 5 bases outside the gene matches.

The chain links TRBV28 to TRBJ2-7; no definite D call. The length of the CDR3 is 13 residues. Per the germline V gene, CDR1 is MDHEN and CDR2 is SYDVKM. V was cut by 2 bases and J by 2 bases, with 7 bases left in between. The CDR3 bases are TGTGCCAGCAGTTTAAAACAGACCTACGAGCAGTACTTC. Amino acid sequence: CASSLKQTYEQYF.

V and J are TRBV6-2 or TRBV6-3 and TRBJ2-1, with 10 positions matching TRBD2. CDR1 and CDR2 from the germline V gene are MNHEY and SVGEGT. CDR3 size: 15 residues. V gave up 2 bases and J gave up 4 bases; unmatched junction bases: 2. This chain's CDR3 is CASSYPSGRYNEQFF. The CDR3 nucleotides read TGTGCCAGCAGTTACCCTAGCGGGAGATACAATGAGCAGTTCTTC.

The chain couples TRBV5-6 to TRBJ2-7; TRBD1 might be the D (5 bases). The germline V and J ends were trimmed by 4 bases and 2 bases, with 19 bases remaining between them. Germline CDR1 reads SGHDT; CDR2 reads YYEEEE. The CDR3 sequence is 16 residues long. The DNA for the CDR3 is TGTGCCAGCAGCGTGACCTGGACACCAAGGCCCTACGAGCAGTACTTC. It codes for CASSVTWTPRPYEQYF.

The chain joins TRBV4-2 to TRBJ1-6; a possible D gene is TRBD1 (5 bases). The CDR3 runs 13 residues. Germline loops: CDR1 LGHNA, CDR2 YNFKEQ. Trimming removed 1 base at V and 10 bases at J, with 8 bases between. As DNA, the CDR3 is TGTGCCAGCAGCCAAGGGAGGGACTCACCCCTCCACTTT. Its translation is CASSQGRDSPLHF.

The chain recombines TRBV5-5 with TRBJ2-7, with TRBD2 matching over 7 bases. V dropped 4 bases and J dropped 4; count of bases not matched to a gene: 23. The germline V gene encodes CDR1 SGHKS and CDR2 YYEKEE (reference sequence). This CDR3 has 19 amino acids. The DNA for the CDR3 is TGTGCCAGCAGCCGAGCGACTGCTTTCGGGACTGCTAGCGGATACGAGCAGTACTTC. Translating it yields CASSRATAFGTASGYEQYF.

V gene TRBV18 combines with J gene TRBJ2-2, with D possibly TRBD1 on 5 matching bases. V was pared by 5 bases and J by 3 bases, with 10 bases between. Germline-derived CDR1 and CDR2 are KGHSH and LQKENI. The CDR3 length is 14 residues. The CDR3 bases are TGTGCCAGCTCAACCCAGGGATACACCGGGGAGCTGTTTTTT. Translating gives CASSTQGYTGELFF. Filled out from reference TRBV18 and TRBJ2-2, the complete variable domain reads NAGVMQNPRHLVRRRGQEARLRCSPMKGHSHVYWYRQLPEEGLKFMVYLQKENIIDESGMPKERFSAEFPKEGPSILRIQQVVRGDSAAYFCASSTQGYTGELFFGEGSRLTVL.

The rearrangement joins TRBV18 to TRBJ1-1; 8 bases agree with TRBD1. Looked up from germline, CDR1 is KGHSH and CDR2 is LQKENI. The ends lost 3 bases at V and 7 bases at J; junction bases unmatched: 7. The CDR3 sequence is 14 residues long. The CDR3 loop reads CASSPIQGEGEAFF. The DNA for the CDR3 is TGTGCCAGCTCACCTATACAGGGGGAAGGTGAAGCTTTCTTT.

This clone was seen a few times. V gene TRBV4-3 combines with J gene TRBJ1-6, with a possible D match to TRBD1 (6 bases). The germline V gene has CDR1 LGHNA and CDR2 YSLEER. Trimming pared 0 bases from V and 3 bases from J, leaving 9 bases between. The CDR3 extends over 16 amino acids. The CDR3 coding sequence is TGCGCCAGCAGCCAAGATCGGGACATCTATAATTCACCCCTCCACTTT. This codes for CASSQDRDIYNSPLHF.

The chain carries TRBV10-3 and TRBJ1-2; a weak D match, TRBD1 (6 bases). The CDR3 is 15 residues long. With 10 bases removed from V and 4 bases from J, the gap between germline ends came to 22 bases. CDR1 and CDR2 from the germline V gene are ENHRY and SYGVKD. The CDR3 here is CASVQGLGAPYGYTF. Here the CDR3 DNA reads TGTGCCAGCGTTCAAGGCTTGGGGGCTCCCTATGGCTACACCTTC.

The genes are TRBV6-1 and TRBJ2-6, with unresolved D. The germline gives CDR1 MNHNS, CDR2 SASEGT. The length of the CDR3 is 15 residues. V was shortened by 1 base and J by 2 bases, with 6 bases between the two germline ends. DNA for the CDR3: TGTGCCAGCAGTGAAGATCAGGCTGGGGCCAACGTCCTGACTTTC. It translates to CASSEDQAGANVLTF.

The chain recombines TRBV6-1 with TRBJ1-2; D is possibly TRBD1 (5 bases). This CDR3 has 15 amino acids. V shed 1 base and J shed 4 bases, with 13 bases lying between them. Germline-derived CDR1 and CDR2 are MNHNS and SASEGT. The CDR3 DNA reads TGTGCCAGCAGTGAAGTCTGGGGACTGAGCTATGGCTACACCTTC. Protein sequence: CASSEVWGLSYGYTF.

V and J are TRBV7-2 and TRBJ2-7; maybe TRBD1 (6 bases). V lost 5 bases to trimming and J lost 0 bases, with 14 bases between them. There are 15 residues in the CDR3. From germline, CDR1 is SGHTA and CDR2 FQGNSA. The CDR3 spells CASSIHGQFSYEQYF. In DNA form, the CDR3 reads TGTGCCAGCAGCATACACGGACAGTTCTCCTACGAGCAGTACTTC. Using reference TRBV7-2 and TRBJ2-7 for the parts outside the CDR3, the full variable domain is GAGVSQSPSNKVTEKGKDVELRCDPISGHTALYWYRQSLGQGLEFLIYFQGNSAPDKSGLPSDRFSAERTGGSVSTLTIQRTQQEDSAVYLCASSIHGQFSYEQYFGPGTRLTVT.

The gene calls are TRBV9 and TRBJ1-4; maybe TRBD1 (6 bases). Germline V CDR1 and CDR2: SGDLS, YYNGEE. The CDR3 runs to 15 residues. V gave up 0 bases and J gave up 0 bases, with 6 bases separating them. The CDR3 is CASSVGTATNEKLFF. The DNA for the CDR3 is TGTGCCAGCAGCGTAGGGACAGCAACTAATGAAAAACTGTTTTTT.

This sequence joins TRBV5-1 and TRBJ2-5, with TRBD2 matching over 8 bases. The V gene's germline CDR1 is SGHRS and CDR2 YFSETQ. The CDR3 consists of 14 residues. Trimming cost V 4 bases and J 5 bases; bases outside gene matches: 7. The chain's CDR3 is CASSPGGIVETQYF. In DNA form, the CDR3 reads TGCGCCAGCAGCCCGGGGGGGATCGTGGAGACCCAGTACTTC.